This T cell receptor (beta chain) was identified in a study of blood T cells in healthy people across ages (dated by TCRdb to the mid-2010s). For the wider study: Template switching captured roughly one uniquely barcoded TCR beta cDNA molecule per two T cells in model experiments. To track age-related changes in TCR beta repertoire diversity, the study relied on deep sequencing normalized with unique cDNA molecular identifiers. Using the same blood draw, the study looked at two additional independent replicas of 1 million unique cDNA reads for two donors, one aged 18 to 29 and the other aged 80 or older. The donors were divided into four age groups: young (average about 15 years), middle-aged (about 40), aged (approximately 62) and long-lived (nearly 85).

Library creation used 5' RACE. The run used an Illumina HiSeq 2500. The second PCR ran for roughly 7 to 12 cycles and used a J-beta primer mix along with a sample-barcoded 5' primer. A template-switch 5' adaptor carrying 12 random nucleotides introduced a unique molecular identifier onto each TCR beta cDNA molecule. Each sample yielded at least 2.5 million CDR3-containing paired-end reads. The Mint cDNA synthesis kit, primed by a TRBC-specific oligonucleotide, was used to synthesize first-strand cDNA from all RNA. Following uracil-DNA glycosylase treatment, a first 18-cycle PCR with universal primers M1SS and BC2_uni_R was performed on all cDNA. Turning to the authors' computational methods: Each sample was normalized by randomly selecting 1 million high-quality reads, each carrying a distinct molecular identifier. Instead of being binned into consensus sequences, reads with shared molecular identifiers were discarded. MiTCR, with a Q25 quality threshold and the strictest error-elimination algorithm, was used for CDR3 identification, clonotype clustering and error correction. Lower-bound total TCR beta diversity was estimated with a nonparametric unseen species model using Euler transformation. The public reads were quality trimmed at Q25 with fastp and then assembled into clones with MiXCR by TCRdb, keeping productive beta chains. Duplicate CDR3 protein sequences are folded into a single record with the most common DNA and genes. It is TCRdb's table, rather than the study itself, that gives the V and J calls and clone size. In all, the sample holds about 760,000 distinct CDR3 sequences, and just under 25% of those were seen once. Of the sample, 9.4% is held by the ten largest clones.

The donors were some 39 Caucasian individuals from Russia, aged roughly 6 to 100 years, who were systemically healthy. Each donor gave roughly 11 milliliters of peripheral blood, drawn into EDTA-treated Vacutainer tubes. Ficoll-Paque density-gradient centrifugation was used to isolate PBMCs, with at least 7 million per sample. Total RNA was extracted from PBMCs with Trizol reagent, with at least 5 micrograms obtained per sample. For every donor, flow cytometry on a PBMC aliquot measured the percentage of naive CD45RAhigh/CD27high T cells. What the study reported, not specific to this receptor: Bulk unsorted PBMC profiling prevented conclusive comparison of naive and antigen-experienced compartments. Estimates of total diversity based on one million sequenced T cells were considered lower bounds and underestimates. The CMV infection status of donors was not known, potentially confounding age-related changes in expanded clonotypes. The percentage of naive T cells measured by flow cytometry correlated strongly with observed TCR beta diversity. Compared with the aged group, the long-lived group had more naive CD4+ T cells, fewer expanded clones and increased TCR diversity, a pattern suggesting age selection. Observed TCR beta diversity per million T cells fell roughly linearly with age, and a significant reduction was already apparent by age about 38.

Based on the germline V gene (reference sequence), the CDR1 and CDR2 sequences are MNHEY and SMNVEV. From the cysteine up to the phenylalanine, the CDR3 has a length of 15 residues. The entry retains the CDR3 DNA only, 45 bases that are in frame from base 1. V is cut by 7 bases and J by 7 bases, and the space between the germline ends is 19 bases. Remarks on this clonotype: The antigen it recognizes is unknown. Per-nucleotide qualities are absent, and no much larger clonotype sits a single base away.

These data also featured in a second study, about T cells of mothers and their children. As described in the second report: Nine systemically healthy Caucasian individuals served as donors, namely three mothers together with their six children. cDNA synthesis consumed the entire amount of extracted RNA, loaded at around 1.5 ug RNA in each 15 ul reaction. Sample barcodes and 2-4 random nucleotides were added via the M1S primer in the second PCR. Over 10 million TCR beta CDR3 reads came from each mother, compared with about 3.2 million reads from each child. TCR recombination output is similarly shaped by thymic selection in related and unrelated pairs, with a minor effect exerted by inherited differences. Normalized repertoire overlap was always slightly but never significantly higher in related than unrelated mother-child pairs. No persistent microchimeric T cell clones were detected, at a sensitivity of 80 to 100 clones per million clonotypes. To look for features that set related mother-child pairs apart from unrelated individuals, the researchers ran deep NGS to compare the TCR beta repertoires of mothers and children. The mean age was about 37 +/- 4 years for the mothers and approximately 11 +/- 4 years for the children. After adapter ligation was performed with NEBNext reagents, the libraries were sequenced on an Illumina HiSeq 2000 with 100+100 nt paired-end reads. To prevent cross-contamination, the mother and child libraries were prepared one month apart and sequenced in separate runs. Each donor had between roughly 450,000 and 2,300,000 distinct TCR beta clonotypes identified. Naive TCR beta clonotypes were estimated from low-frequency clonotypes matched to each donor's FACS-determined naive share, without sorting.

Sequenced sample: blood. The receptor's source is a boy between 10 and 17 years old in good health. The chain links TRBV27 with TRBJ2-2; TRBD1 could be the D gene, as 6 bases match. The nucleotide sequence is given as TGTGCCAGCACTCCCGGCGTGGGGGCAGGCGGGGAGCTGTTTTTT. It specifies CASTPGVGAGGELFF.